This entry is about one T cell receptor beta chain. Produced via immunoSEQ multiplex PCR; TCRdb's table is partial and in-frame only. The sample shows 60,000 to 80,000 clones, around 91% of them seen only once. These data belong to a study of technical replicates of blood from a handful of donors. This TCR was sampled from a human donor in good health. Input material: T cells isolated from PBMCs.

The CDR3 sequence is CASRQLNTEAFF. The CDR3 nucleotides are TGTGCCAGCAGACAGCTGAACACTGAAGCTTTCTTT. The genes are TRBV6-5 and TRBJ1-1; unclear D gene. V was pared by 6 bases and J by 0 bases, with 5 bases between. The CDR3 contains 12 residues. Per germline, CDR1 MNHEY and CDR2 SVGAGI.